Sequencing of this T cell receptor beta chain was carried out in a study of blood T cell repertoires in COVID-19. The CDR3 is 11 amino acids. Per germline, CDR1 SNHLY and CDR2 FYNNEI. Trimming at V came to 1 base and at J to 13 bases, leaving 1 base not matched to a gene. Only in-frame clones appear in the TCRdb table, and some are missing; sequencing was by immunoSEQ multiplex PCR. In the table there are roughly 240,000 clones, 85% to 90% of which are singletons. The sample consisted of peripheral blood. The V call is TRBV2, the J call TRBJ1-5, with 7 bases identical to TRBD1. The sequence derives from a man aged 18 to 29 with active or convalescent COVID-19. The CDR3 region has the DNA TGTGCCAGCAGTGAAGTGGGACAGCAGCATTTT. Translated, it gives CASSEVGQQHF.